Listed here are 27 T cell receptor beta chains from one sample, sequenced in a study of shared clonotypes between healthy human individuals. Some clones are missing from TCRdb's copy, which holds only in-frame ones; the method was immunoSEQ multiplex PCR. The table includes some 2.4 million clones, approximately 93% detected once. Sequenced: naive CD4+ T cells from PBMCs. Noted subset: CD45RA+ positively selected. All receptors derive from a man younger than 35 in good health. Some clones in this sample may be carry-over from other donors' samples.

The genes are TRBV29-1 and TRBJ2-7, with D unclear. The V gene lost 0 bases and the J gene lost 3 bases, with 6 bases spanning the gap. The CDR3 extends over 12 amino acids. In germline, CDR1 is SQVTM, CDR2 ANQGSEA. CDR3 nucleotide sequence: TGCAGCGTTGAAGATCACAGCTACGAGCAGTACTTC. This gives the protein CSVEDHSYEQYF.

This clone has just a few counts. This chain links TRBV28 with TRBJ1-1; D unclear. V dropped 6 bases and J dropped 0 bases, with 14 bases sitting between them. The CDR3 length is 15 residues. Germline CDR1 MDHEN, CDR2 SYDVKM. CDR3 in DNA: TGTGCCAGCAGCGTTGTTCCGGGTGTGAACACTGAAGCTTTCTTT. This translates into CASSVVPGVNTEAFF.

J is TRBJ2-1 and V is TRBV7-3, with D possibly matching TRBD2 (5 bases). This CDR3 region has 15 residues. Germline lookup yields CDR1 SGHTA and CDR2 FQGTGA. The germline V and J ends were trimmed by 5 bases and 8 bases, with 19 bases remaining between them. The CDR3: CASSPSAGQHHEQFF. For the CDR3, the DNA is TGTGCCAGCAGCCCGTCCGCGGGTCAACATCATGAGCAGTTCTTC. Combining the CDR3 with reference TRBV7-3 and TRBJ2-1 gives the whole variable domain GAGVSQTPSNKVTEKGKYVELRCDPISGHTALYWYRQSLGQGPEFLIYFQGTGAADDSGLPNDRFFAVRPEGSVSTLKIQRTERGDSAVYLCASSPSAGQHHEQFFGPGTRLTVL.

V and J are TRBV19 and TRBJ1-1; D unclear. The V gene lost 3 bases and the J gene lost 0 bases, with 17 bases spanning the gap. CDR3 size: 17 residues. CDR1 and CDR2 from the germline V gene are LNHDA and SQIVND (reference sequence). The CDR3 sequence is CASSMPGRSLMNTEAFF. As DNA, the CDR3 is TGTGCCAGTAGTATGCCCGGGAGGAGCCTCATGAACACTGAAGCTTTCTTT.

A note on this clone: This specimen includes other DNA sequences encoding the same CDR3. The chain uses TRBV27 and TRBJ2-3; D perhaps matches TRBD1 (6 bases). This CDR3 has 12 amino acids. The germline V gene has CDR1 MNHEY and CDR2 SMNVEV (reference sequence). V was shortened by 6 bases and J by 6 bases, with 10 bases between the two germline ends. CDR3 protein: CASSLRGDTQYF. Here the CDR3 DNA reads TGTGCCAGCAGCCTAAGGGGGGATACGCAGTATTTT.

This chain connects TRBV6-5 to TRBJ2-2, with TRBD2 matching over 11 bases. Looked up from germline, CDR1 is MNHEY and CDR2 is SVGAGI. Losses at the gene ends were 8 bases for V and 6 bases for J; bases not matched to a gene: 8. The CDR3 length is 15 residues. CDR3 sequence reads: CASRGLAGGPGELFF. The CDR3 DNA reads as TGTGCCAGCCGTGGATTAGCGGGAGGGCCCGGGGAGCTGTTTTTT.

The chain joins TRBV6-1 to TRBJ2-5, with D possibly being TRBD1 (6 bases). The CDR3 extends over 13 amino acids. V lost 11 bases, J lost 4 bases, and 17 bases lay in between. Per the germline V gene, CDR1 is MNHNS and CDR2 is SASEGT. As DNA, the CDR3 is TGTGCCGGGGCAGGACAGTCGGTAGAGACCCAGTACTTC. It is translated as CAGAGQSVETQYF.

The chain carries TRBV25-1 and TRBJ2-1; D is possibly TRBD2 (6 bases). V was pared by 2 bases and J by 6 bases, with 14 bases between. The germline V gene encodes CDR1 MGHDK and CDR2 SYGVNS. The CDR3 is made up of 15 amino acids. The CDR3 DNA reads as TGTGCCAGCAGTGAAGTGGAGGGACGGCGCAATGAGCAGTTCTTC. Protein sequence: CASSEVEGRRNEQFF.

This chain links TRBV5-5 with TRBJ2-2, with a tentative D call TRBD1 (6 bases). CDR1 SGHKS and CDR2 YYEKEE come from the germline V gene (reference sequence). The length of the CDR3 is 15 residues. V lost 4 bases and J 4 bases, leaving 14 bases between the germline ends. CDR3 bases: TGTGCCAGCAGCCTACCGACAGGAACCACCGGGGAGCTGTTTTTT. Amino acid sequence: CASSLPTGTTGELFF. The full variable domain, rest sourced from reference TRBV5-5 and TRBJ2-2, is DAGVTQSPTHLIKTRGQQVTLRCSPISGHKSVSWYQQVLGQGPQFIFQYYEKEERGRGNFPDRFSARQFPNYSSELNVNALLLGDSALYLCASSLPTGTTGELFFGEGSRLTVL.

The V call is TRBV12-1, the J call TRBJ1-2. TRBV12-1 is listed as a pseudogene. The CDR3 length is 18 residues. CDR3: CASRPPPGRRNPNYGYTF. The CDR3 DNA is TGTGCCAGCAGACCGCCGCCCGGCAGGAGGAACCCTAACTATGGCTACACCTTC.

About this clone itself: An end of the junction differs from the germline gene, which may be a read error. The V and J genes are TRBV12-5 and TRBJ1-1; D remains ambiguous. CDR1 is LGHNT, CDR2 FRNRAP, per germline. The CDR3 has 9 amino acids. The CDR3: CASGLHQSF. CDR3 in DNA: TGTGCTAGTGGCCTACACCAATCTTTT.

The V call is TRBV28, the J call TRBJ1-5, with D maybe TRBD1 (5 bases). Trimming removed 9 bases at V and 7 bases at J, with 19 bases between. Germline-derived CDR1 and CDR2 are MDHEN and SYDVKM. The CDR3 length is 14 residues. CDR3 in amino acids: CASTIGGVGQPQHF. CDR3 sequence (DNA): TGTGCCAGTACGATCGGAGGGGTAGGGCAGCCCCAGCATTTT.

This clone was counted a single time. CDR3 sequence: CASSLGPQGAGYGYTF. The CDR3 DNA reads TGTGCCAGCAGCTTGGGCCCACAGGGGGCAGGCTATGGCTACACCTTC. The rearrangement links TRBV5-8 to TRBJ1-2; the match to TRBD1 covers 9 bases. Germline lookup yields CDR1 SGHTS and CDR2 YDEGEE. With V trimmed by 0 bases and J by 4 bases, 7 bases remained unmatched. This CDR3 has 16 amino acids.

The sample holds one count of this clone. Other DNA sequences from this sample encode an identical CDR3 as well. The CDR3 sequence: CASSLGTEAFF. The CDR3 DNA sequence: TGCGCCAGCAGCTTGGGGACAGAAGCTTTCTTT. V gene TRBV5-1 combines with J gene TRBJ1-1, with D possibly being TRBD1 (5 bases). V gave up 0 bases and J gave up 8 bases, with 5 bases separating them. There are 11 residues in the CDR3. Germline CDR1 SGHRS, CDR2 YFSETQ.

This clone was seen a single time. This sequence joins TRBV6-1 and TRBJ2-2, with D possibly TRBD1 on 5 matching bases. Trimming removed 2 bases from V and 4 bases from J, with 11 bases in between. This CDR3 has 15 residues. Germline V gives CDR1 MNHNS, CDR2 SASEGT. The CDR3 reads CASSESGTGTGELFF. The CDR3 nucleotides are TGTGCCAGCAGTGAATCTGGTACAGGCACCGGGGAGCTGTTTTTT.

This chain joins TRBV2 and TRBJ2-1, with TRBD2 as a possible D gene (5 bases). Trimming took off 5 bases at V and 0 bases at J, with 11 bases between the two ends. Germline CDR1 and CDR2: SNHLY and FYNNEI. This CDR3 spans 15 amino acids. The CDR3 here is CASSTTGSSYNEQFF. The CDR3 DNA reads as TGTGCCAGCAGTACGACGGGGAGCTCCTACAATGAGCAGTTCTTC.

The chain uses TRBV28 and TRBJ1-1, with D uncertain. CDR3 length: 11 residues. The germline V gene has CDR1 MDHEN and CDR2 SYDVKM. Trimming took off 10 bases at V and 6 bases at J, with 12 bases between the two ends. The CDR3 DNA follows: TGTGCCACCACCAGCGTCCCTGAAGCTTTCTTT. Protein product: CATTSVPEAFF.

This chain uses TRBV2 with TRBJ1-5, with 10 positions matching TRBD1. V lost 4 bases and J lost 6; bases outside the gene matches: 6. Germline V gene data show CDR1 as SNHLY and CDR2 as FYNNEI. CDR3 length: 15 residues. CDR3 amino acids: CASSGGQGPAQPQHF. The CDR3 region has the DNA TGTGCCAGCAGTGGGGGACAGGGGCCTGCTCAGCCCCAGCATTTT.

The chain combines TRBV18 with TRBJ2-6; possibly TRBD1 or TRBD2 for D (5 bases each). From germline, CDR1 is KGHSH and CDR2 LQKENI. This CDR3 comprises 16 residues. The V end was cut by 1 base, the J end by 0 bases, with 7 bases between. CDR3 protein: CASSPRDLSGANVLTF. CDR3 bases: TGTGCCAGCTCACCACGGGACCTCTCTGGGGCCAACGTCCTGACTTTC.

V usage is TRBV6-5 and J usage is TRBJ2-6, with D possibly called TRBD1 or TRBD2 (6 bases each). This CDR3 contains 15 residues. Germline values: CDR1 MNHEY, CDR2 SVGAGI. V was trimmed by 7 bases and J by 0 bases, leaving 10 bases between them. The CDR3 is CASKGGHSGANVLTF. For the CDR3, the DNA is TGTGCCAGCAAGGGGGGCCACTCTGGGGCCAACGTCCTGACTTTC.

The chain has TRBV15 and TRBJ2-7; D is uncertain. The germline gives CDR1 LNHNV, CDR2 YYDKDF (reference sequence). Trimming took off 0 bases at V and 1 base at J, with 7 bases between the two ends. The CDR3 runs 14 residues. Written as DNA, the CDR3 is TGTGCCACCAGCAGAGATCGACAATCCTACGAGCAGTACTTC. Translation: CATSRDRQSYEQYF.

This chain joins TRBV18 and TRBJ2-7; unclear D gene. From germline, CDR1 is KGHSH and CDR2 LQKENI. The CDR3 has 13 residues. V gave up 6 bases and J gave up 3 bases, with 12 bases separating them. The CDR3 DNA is TGTGCCAGCTCCTCATTCGAGAGCTACGAGCAGTACTTC. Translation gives CASSSFESYEQYF. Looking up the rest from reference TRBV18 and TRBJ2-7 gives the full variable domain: NAGVMQNPRHLVRRRGQEARLRCSPMKGHSHVYWYRQLPEEGLKFMVYLQKENIIDESGMPKERFSAEFPKEGPSILRIQQVVRGDSAAYFCASSSFESYEQYFGPGTRLTVT.

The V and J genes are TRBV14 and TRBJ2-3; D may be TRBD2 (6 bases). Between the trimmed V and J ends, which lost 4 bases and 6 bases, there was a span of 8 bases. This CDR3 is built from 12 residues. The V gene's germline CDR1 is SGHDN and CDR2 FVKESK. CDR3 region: CASSLTSDTQYF. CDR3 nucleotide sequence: TGTGCCAGCAGCCTAACTAGCGATACGCAGTATTTT. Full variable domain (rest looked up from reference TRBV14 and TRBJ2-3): EAGVTQFPSHSVIEKGQTVTLRCDPISGHDNLYWYRRVMGKEIKFLLHFVKESKQDESGMPNNRFLAERTGGTYSTLKVQPAELEDSGVYFCASSLTSDTQYFGPGTRLTVL.

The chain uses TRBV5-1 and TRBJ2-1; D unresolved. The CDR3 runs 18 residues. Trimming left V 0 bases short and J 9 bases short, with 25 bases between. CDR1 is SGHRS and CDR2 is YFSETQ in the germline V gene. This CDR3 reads CASSLAPVTRKLNSEQFF. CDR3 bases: TGCGCCAGCAGCTTGGCTCCAGTTACCAGAAAACTGAATAGTGAGCAGTTCTTC.

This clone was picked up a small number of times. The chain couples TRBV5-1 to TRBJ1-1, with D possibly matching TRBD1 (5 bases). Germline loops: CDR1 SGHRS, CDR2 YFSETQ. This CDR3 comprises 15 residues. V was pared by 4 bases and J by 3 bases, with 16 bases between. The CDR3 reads CASSIYGTGDTEAFF. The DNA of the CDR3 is TGCGCCAGCAGCATATACGGGACGGGAGACACTGAAGCTTTCTTT. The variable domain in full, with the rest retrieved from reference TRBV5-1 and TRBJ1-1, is KAGVTQTPRYLIKTRGQQVTLSCSPISGHRSVSWYQQTPGQGLQFLFEYFSETQRNKGNFPGRFSGRQFSNSRSEMNVSTLELGDSALYLCASSIYGTGDTEAFFGQGTRLTVV.

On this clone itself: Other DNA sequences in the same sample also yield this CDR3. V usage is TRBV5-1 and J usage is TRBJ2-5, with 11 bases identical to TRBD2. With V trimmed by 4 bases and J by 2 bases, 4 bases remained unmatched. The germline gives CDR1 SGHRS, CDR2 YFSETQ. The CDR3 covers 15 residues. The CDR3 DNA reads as TGCGCCAGCAGCCTTGGGACTAGCGGACAAGAGACCCAGTACTTC. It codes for CASSLGTSGQETQYF.

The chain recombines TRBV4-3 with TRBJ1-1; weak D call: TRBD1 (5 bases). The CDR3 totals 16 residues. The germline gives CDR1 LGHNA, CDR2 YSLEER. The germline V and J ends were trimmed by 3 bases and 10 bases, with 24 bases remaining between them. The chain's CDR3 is CASSHRLTSGGNVAFF. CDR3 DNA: TGCGCCAGCAGCCATCGCCTTACAAGCGGGGGGAATGTAGCTTTCTTT.